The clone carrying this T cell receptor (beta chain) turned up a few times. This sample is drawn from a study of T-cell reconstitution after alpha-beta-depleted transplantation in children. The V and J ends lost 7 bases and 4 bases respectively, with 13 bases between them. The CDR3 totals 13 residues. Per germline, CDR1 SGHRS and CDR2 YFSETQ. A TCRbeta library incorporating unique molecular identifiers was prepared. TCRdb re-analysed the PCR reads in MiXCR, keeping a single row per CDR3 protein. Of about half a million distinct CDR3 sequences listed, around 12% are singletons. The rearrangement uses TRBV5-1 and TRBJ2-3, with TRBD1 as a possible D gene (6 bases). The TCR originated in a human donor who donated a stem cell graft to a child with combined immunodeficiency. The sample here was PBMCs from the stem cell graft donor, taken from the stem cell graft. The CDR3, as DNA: TGCGCCAGCGGGGACATTGTTGCAGATACGCAGTATTTT. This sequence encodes CASGDIVADTQYF.